This T cell receptor beta chain was sequenced for a study of CD8 T cells in ankylosing spondylitis. The CDR3 sequence is 11 residues long. Trimming removed 4 bases from V and 10 bases from J, with 10 bases in between. Making the TCR beta libraries involved quantitative 5'-RACE with molecular barcodes. TCRdb re-called the 5' RACE reads with MiXCR, one entry per CDR3 protein. The sample holds 300,000 to 350,000 distinct CDR3 sequences; around 20% are singletons and the top ten take 3.5%. Broader study findings: Roughly 8 highly homologous variants made up a TCR beta motif, and this motif appeared characteristic of ankylosing spondylitis blood. Relatively rare in peripheral blood, disease-linked clones were also CD8+. Matched ankylosing spondylitis synovial fluid reportedly showed significant enrichment of disease-linked clones.

This clonotype was seen repeatedly, ten times or more. The antigen remains undetermined. The clonotype comes from a female donor with ankylosing spondylitis or in good health (not recorded which). The sequencing sample was made of blood, either unsorted or a sorted T cell fraction (not recorded which). The chain couples TRBV12-3 or TRBV12-4 to TRBJ1-1; no clear D gene. CDR3 DNA: TGTGCCAGCAGTTCCGTCGATAGAGCTTTCTTT. This translates into CASSSVDRAFF.